The sequence of this T cell receptor beta chain was determined in a study of cytomegalovirus exposure and HLA in healthy donors. With 60 Vbeta and 13 Jbeta primers, the PCR was carried out. Only in-frame clones appear in the TCRdb table, and some are missing; sequencing was by immunoSEQ multiplex PCR. The sample shows 100,000 to 150,000 clones, approximately 80% of them seen only once. This receptor was obtained from a woman aged 40-49 years in good health and CMV-seronegative. The source material was PBMCs.

CDR3 sequence: CASSERGQGIPSSYNEQFF. The CDR3 bases are TGTGCCAGCAGTGAAAGGGGGCAAGGGATCCCGAGCTCCTACAATGAGCAGTTCTTC. The chain couples TRBV6-4 to TRBJ2-1; 7 positions agree with TRBD1. This CDR3 has 19 residues. Germline CDR1 reads MRHNA; CDR2 reads SNTAGT. V lost 3 bases, J lost 0 bases, and 14 bases stayed unmatched.